What follows are 2 T cell receptor beta chains derived from one specimen sequenced in a study of T cell repertoires in cytomegalovirus infection. What these receptors recognize is not known. TCRdb analysed the reads with MiXCR anew, one entry per CDR3 protein. This table has approximately 910,000 distinct CDR3 sequences, approximately 32% appearing once. The input for sequencing was cultured CD8+ T cells from PBMCs, taken from culture after CMV antigen stimulation. Receptor source: a human donor in good health (CMV status not recorded). Some clones in this sample may be carry-over from other donors' samples.

The rearrangement uses TRBV7-6 and TRBJ2-2, with D possibly being TRBD1 or TRBD2 (5 bases each). This CDR3 is 15 amino acids long. V lost 3 bases to trimming and J lost 4 bases, with 12 bases between them. CDR1 is SGHVS and CDR2 is FNYEAQ in the germline V gene. This CDR3 reads CASSFGGHGTGELFF. The CDR3 DNA follows: TGTGCCAGCAGCTTTGGGGGTCACGGCACCGGGGAGCTGTTTTTT.

The CDR3 bases are TGCGCCAGCAGCCAAGACAGGGGTCACTCTAACTATGGCTACACCTTC. This codes for CASSQDRGHSNYGYTF. The V and J genes are TRBV4-3 and TRBJ1-2, with a weak D call TRBD1 (6 bases). V lost 0 bases, J lost 0 bases, and 11 bases lay in between. CDR3 length: 16 residues. Germline V lookup: CDR1 LGHNA, CDR2 YSLEER.